This T cell receptor (beta chain) was sequenced in a study of cytomegalovirus exposure and HLA in healthy donors. The PCR was carried out with 60 Vbeta primers and 13 Jbeta primers. Produced via immunoSEQ multiplex PCR; TCRdb's table is partial and in-frame only. The table has tens of thousands of clones, 74% seen once. V was clipped by 2 bases and J by 5 bases, with 15 bases between them. This CDR3 has 15 amino acids. Germline V lookup: CDR1 SGHVS, CDR2 FNYEAQ. This clone has just a few counts. V usage is TRBV7-6 and J usage is TRBJ1-1; D perhaps matches TRBD1 (5 bases). The origin of this receptor is a man aged 40-50 years in good health and CMV-seropositive. Sequenced: PBMCs. The CDR3: CASSLNPDGATEAFF. The CDR3 DNA reads as TGTGCCAGCAGCTTAAACCCGGATGGGGCTACTGAAGCTTTCTTT.